The 27 T cell receptor beta chains given below trace back to one sample, sequenced in a study of OX40 agonist ivuxolimab in advanced cancers. Assay: immunoSEQ multiplex PCR; the TCRdb copy retains only in-frame clones and omits some. The sample shows some 99,000 clones, about nine tenths of them seen only once. Sequencing was performed on CD4+ or CD8+ T cells sorted from blood, taken in a trial of the OX40 agonist ivuxolimab. The receptors derive from an adult with an advanced solid tumor such as melanoma, head and neck, liver or kidney cancer.

The chain joins TRBV19 to TRBJ2-1; 8 bases are shared with TRBD2. The length of the CDR3 is 16 residues. In germline, CDR1 is LNHDA, CDR2 SQIVND (reference sequence). J gave up 4 bases and V 0 bases, and 5 bases lay outside the gene matches. CDR3 residues: CASSIEEGTRYNEQFF. The CDR3 bases are TGTGCCAGTAGTATAGAGGAAGGGACTAGGTACAATGAGCAGTTCTTC.

V usage is TRBV7-2 and J usage is TRBJ2-2; D is ambiguous. V lost 2 bases and J lost 1, with 5 bases in between. CDR1 is SGHTA and CDR2 is FQGNSA in the germline V gene. The CDR3 length is 14 residues. In DNA, the CDR3 is TGTGCCAGCAGCTTACCAGGGAACACCGGGGAGCTGTTTTTT. This translates into CASSLPGNTGELFF.

V usage is TRBV5-4 and J usage is TRBJ1-1; D is ambiguous. Trimming left V 4 bases short and J 1 base short, with 8 bases between. Per germline, CDR1 SGHNT and CDR2 YYREEE (reference sequence). The CDR3 contains 13 residues. The CDR3 is CASSADQNTEAFF. The CDR3 DNA reads TGTGCCAGCAGCGCAGACCAGAACACTGAAGCTTTCTTT.

The chain employs TRBV5-1 and TRBJ1-4; no clear D gene. The CDR3 loop spans 15 amino acids. V lost 1 base to trimming and J lost 2 bases, with 9 bases between them. The germline V gene has CDR1 SGHRS and CDR2 YFSETQ. Here the CDR3 reads CASSLLWDTNEKLFF. In DNA form, the CDR3 reads TGCGCCAGCAGCTTGCTATGGGATACTAATGAAAAACTGTTTTTT.

The V call is TRBV30, the J call TRBJ2-7; possibly TRBD2 for D (6 bases). The CDR3 is 12 residues long. With 2 bases removed from V and 1 base from J, the gap between germline ends came to 6 bases. Germline CDR1 GTSNPN, CDR2 SVGIG (reference sequence). CDR3 residues: CAWSLASYEQYF. The CDR3 nucleotides read TGTGCCTGGAGTCTAGCGTCCTACGAGCAGTACTTC.

The rearrangement links TRBV29-1 to TRBJ2-3; TRBD1 is a possible D gene (6 bases). The CDR3 runs to 11 residues. V was shortened by 4 bases and J by 5 bases, with 7 bases between the two germline ends. The germline V gene encodes CDR1 SQVTM and CDR2 ANQGSEA. The CDR3 region is CSVAGEDTQYF. CDR3 nucleotide sequence: TGCAGCGTTGCAGGGGAAGATACGCAGTATTTT.

This clone was seen just once. V usage is TRBV11-3 and J usage is TRBJ2-7; tentative D call: TRBD1 (5 bases). Per the germline V gene, CDR1 is SGHNT and CDR2 is YENEEA. Trimming removed 5 bases at V and 3 bases at J, with 11 bases between. CDR3 length equals 13 residues. CDR3 nucleotides: TGTGCCAGCAGCGAAGACAGCTACTACGAGCAGTACTTC. It encodes CASSEDSYYEQYF.

The chain joins TRBV7-2 to TRBJ1-1; D unresolved. V dropped 3 bases and J dropped 6 bases, with 8 bases sitting between them. Germline-derived CDR1 and CDR2 are SGHTA and FQGNSA. The CDR3 loop spans 12 amino acids. Here the CDR3 reads CASSLPYAEAFF. In nucleotides, the CDR3 is TGTGCCAGCAGCTTGCCGTATGCTGAAGCTTTCTTT.

The table lists this clone with a count of one. The rearrangement uses TRBV6-6 and TRBJ1-2; 8 bases line up with TRBD1. The CDR3 covers 14 residues. V lost 4 bases, J lost 8 bases, and 9 bases stayed unmatched. Germline V gene data show CDR1 as MNHNY and CDR2 as SVGAGI (reference sequence). Written as DNA, the CDR3 is TGTGCCAGCAGTTCTCGACAGGGGTCGCGGGGCTACACCTTC. Protein: CASSSRQGSRGYTF.

For this clone: At the DNA level, this CDR3 is encoded by other sequences in the same sample as well. CDR3 DNA: TGTGCCTCTTCTAGGGGGCACTACGAGCAGTACTTC. It yields the protein CASSRGHYEQYF. The chain couples TRBV6-5 to TRBJ2-7; 7 nucleotides line up with TRBD1. V shed 11 bases, J shed 3 bases, and the junction held 7 bases outside the gene matches. CDR3 length: 12 amino acids. CDR1 is MNHEY and CDR2 is SVGAGI in the germline V gene.

This clone was observed a few times. The chain joins TRBV7-2 to TRBJ2-2, with 8 bases fitting TRBD1. V lost 3 bases to trimming and J lost 2 bases; unmatched junction nucleotides: 2. Germline CDR1 SGHTA, CDR2 FQGNSA. This CDR3 contains 15 residues. CDR3 region: CASSFGQGNTGELFF. CDR3 bases: TGTGCCAGCAGCTTCGGACAGGGCAACACCGGGGAGCTGTTTTTT.

The gene calls are TRBV19 and TRBJ2-2; 8 nucleotides align to TRBD1. Trimming removed 4 bases from V and 0 bases from J; junction bases left unmatched: 7. The CDR3 runs 17 residues. Per the germline V gene, CDR1 is LNHDA and CDR2 is SQIVND (reference sequence). CDR3 in DNA: TGTGCCAGTAGTAGGGACAGGACCCTAACGAACACCGGGGAGCTGTTTTTT. It yields the protein CASSRDRTLTNTGELFF.

The rearrangement links TRBV5-3 to TRBJ2-1, with unresolved D. TRBV5-3 is recorded as an ORF, its role being uncertain. CDR3 length: 11 residues. Trimming removed 4 bases from V and 7 bases from J, with 6 bases in between. The CDR3: CARSRGNEQFF. CDR3 nucleotides: TGTGCCAGAAGCCGAGGTAATGAGCAGTTCTTC.

The V and J genes are TRBV6-1 and TRBJ2-7; possible D gene TRBD2, 5 bases. CDR1 MNHNS and CDR2 SASEGT come from the germline V gene. Trimming left V 3 bases short and J 3 bases short, with 12 bases between. The CDR3 has 14 amino acids. CDR3 residues: CASSDWRPLYEQYF. For the CDR3, the DNA is TGTGCCAGCAGTGATTGGAGGCCCCTCTACGAGCAGTACTTC.

The chain uses TRBV5-1 and TRBJ1-1; D gene uncertain. The germline V gene encodes CDR1 SGHRS and CDR2 YFSETQ. The germline V and J ends were trimmed by 4 bases and 1 base, with 8 bases remaining between them. This CDR3 is built from 13 residues. In DNA form, the CDR3 reads TGCGCCAGCAGCCGATACCAGAACACTGAAGCTTTCTTT. Translation: CASSRYQNTEAFF.

This clone occurred a few times. The chain employs TRBV19 and TRBJ2-7; TRBD1 is a possible D gene (6 bases). The germline gives CDR1 LNHDA, CDR2 SQIVND (reference sequence). The CDR3 sequence is 13 residues long. The V gene lost 4 bases and the J gene lost 2 bases, with 9 bases spanning the gap. The CDR3: CASSKDRAYEQYF. For the CDR3, the DNA is TGTGCCAGTAGTAAGGACAGAGCCTACGAGCAGTACTTC.

V is TRBV7-9 and J is TRBJ2-2, with D perhaps being TRBD1 or TRBD2 (5 bases each). This CDR3 contains 15 residues. The V gene lost 1 base and the J gene lost 3 bases, with 9 bases spanning the gap. Germline-derived CDR1 and CDR2 are SEHNR and FQNEAQ (reference sequence). Here the CDR3 DNA reads TGTGCCAGCAGCTTAGACGGGGCCGACACCGGGGAGCTGTTTTTT. Translating it yields CASSLDGADTGELFF. The complete variable domain, with remaining parts taken from reference TRBV7-9 and TRBJ2-2, reads DTGVSQNPRHKITKRGQNVTFRCDPISEHNRLYWYRQTLGQGPEFLTYFQNEAQLEKSRLLSDRFSAERPKGSFSTLEIQRTEQGDSAMYLCASSLDGADTGELFFGEGSRLTVL.

This rearrangement joins TRBV11-2 to TRBJ2-7, with D hard to call. V lost 0 bases to trimming and J lost 0 bases, with 9 bases between them. From germline, CDR1 is SGHAT and CDR2 FQNNGV. This CDR3 spans 15 amino acids. CDR3 coding DNA: TGTGCCAGCAGCTTAGACTACAGCCGCTCCTACGAGCAGTACTTC. It yields the protein CASSLDYSRSYEQYF.

In DNA form, the CDR3 reads TGCGCCAGCAGCTCCGGAGACAGCCGGTCTGGAAACACCATATATTTT. It is translated as CASSSGDSRSGNTIYF. This chain connects TRBV5-1 to TRBJ1-3, with D perhaps TRBD1 (5 bases). The CDR3 runs 16 residues. The germline gives CDR1 SGHRS, CDR2 YFSETQ. V dropped 3 bases and J dropped 1 base, with 14 bases sitting between them.

The chain joins TRBV4-3 to TRBJ2-3, with 7 bases identical to TRBD2. V lost 0 bases to trimming and J lost 11 bases; unmatched junction nucleotides: 11. Germline V gene lookup returns CDR1 LGHNA and CDR2 YSLEER. The CDR3 has 15 residues. In nucleotides, the CDR3 is TGCGCCAGCAGCCAAGATCCTGGGTCCGGGAGGTGGCAGTATTTT. This sequence encodes CASSQDPGSGRWQYF.

This chain uses TRBV28 with TRBJ1-5, with TRBD1 matching over 11 bases. CDR1 MDHEN and CDR2 SYDVKM come from the germline V gene. J lost 7 bases, V lost 6 bases, and 8 bases had no gene match. The CDR3 sequence is 15 residues long. In DNA form, the CDR3 reads TGTGCCAGCAGCCGGGGACAGGGGGAGAGGCAGCCCCAGCATTTT. This encodes CASSRGQGERQPQHF.

Points on this clone: This specimen includes other DNA sequences encoding the same CDR3. The chain couples TRBV5-1 to TRBJ2-7, with 8 bases fitting TRBD2. V gave up 1 base and J gave up 4 bases; unmatched junction bases: 1. CDR1 SGHRS and CDR2 YFSETQ come from the germline V gene. The CDR3 has 13 residues. The CDR3 spells CASSLRGGYEQYF. DNA of the CDR3: TGCGCCAGCAGCTTGCGCGGGGGGTACGAGCAGTACTTC.

The V call is TRBV6-6, the J call TRBJ1-4; D remains ambiguous. Per the germline V gene, CDR1 is MNHNY and CDR2 is SVGAGI (reference sequence). The V gene lost 0 bases and the J gene lost 7 bases, with 12 bases spanning the gap. The CDR3 loop spans 15 amino acids. The CDR3 loop is CASSYSRGLGEKLFF. The CDR3 nucleotides read TGTGCCAGCAGTTACTCGCGAGGGCTTGGTGAAAAACTGTTTTTT.

CDR3 coding DNA: TGTGCCAGCAGCCCCGGGACTAGCGGAGTGGGAAGAAACATTCAGTACTTC. Its translation is CASSPGTSGVGRNIQYF. The chain couples TRBV5-5 to TRBJ2-4; 11 bases line up with TRBD2. V was clipped by 4 bases and J by 6 bases; unmatched bases: 12. The CDR3 runs 17 residues. Germline CDR1 is SGHKS and CDR2 is YYEKEE (reference sequence).

The rearrangement uses TRBV10-3 and TRBJ1-1; tentatively, D is TRBD1 (5 bases). The germline V gene has CDR1 ENHRY and CDR2 SYGVKD. This CDR3 has 15 amino acids. V lost 11 bases, J lost 3 bases, and 22 bases lay in between. The CDR3, as DNA: TGTGCCGCCGGGGAGGGTCGCGCGGGGGACACTGAAGCTTTCTTT. Translated, it gives CAAGEGRAGDTEAFF.

The chain is built from TRBV27 and TRBJ1-3; 10 bases are shared with TRBD1. This CDR3 has 15 amino acids. V lost 5 bases to trimming and J lost 8 bases; unmatched junction nucleotides: 9. CDR1 MNHEY and CDR2 SMNVEV come from the germline V gene (reference sequence). This CDR3 reads CASSPRTGGAYTIYF. CDR3 DNA: TGTGCCAGCAGTCCACGGACAGGGGGAGCATACACCATATATTTT.

V usage is TRBV5-1 and J usage is TRBJ2-3; D is possibly TRBD2 (6 bases). The CDR3 has 16 amino acids. Germline V gene sequence: CDR1 SGHRS, CDR2 YFSETQ. Trimming took 1 base from V and 0 from J, leaving 12 bases between them. CDR3 bases: TGCGCCAGCAGCTTGATTGGGGACTGGAGCACAGATACGCAGTATTTT. This translates into CASSLIGDWSTDTQYF.